These T cell receptor beta chains were read from a single sample in a study of blood T cell repertoires in COVID-19. The assay was immunoSEQ multiplex PCR, and TCRdb's table has in-frame clones only and misses some. The profile shows 110,000 to 150,000 clones, around 81% of them singletons. Sequencing was performed on peripheral blood. These receptors were obtained from a human donor in a cohort sampled during active COVID-19. The CDR3 runs from the conserved cysteine through the conserved F or W. D genes are given only for firm matches. Rows may omit the clone size; those that give it use once, few, many or a size class.

clone size: .; J gene: TRBJ1-5; V gene: TRBV28; D gene: TRBD1; CDR3 protein: CASKRTGGSGQPQHF; CDR3 DNA: TGTGCCAGCAAGCGGACAGGGGGAAGCGGTCAGCCCCAGCATTTT
clone size: .; J gene: TRBJ2-3; V gene: TRBV20-1; D gene: .; CDR3 protein: CSARSTDTQYF; CDR3 DNA: TGCAGTGCGCGAAGCACAGATACGCAGTATTTT
clone size: .; J gene: TRBJ2-1; V gene: TRBV11-2; D gene: .; CDR3 protein: CASSPRLVMNEQFF; CDR3 DNA: TGTGCCAGCAGCCCTCGACTAGTTATGAATGAGCAGTTCTTC
clone size: .; J gene: TRBJ2-6; V gene: TRBV7-8; D gene: .; CDR3 protein: CASSLPRTKPWGANVLTF; CDR3 DNA: TGTGCCAGCAGCTTACCCCGGACAAAACCGTGGGGGGCCAACGTCCTGACTTTC
clone size: once; J gene: TRBJ1-2; V gene: TRBV6-5; D gene: TRBD1; CDR3 protein: CASSPDRAPYGYTF; CDR3 DNA: TGTGCCAGCAGTCCCGACAGGGCTCCCTATGGCTACACCTTC
clone size: once; J gene: TRBJ2-7; V gene: TRBV28; D gene: TRBD2; CDR3 protein: CASSPQTSGYEQYF; CDR3 DNA: TGTGCCAGCAGTCCCCAGACTAGCGGATACGAGCAGTACTTC
clone size: few; J gene: TRBJ2-7; V gene: TRBV5-1; D gene: .; CDR3 protein: CASSWDIEQYF; CDR3 DNA: TGCGCCAGCAGCTGGGACATCGAGCAGTACTTC
clone size: .; J gene: TRBJ2-7; V gene: TRBV11-2; D gene: TRBD2; CDR3 protein: CASSLAGTTEQYF; CDR3 DNA: TGTGCCAGCAGCTTAGCTGGGACTACCGAGCAGTACTTC
clone size: .; J gene: TRBJ1-5; V gene: TRBV6-1; D gene: .; CDR3 protein: CASSEEGWGNQPQHF; CDR3 DNA: TGTGCCAGCAGTGAAGAGGGGTGGGGCAATCAGCCCCAGCATTTT
clone size: .; J gene: TRBJ2-7; V gene: TRBV7-9; D gene: .; CDR3 protein: CASSPPRGARYEQYF; CDR3 DNA: TGTGCCAGCAGCCCCCCCCGGGGGGCGCGGTACGAGCAGTACTTC
clone size: .; J gene: TRBJ1-3; V gene: TRBV4-1; D gene: .; CDR3 protein: CASSQDLWPHNRGDTIYF; CDR3 DNA: TGCGCCAGCAGCCAAGATCTGTGGCCTCACAACCGCGGGGACACCATATATTTT
clone size: few; J gene: TRBJ1-1; V gene: TRBV19; D gene: .; CDR3 protein: CASSRGMNTEAFF; CDR3 DNA: TGTGCCAGTAGTCGGGGGATGAACACTGAAGCTTTCTTT
clone size: .; J gene: TRBJ2-3; V gene: TRBV28; D gene: TRBD2; CDR3 protein: CATLGGASGRSDTQYF; CDR3 DNA: TGTGCCACCCTGGGGGGGGCTAGCGGGAGGTCAGATACGCAGTATTTT
clone size: once; J gene: TRBJ2-7; V gene: TRBV6-5; D gene: TRBD1; CDR3 protein: CAITGVVGYEQYF; CDR3 DNA: TGTGCCATAACAGGGGTCGTGGGCTACGAGCAGTACTTC
clone size: few; J gene: TRBJ2-2; V gene: TRBV25-1; D gene: .; CDR3 protein: CASLDSDSELTGELFF; CDR3 DNA: TGTGCCAGCTTGGATTCGGACAGTGAGCTGACCGGGGAGCTGTTTTTT
clone size: .; J gene: TRBJ2-7; V gene: TRBV6-2/TRBV6-3; D gene: TRBD2; CDR3 protein: CASSYSRTSGSYEQYF; CDR3 DNA: TGTGCCAGCAGTTACTCGAGGACTAGCGGGTCATACGAGCAGTACTTC
clone size: once; J gene: TRBJ1-2; V gene: TRBV6-5; D gene: .; CDR3 protein: CASSYGNRDRRYGYTF; CDR3 DNA: TGTGCCAGCAGTTACGGCAACCGGGATCGACGCTATGGCTACACCTTC
clone size: .; J gene: TRBJ2-7; V gene: TRBV9; D gene: .; CDR3 protein: CASSTEQGWSYEQYF; CDR3 DNA: TGTGCCAGCAGCACCGAACAGGGTTGGTCCTACGAGCAGTACTTC
clone size: .; J gene: TRBJ1-5; V gene: TRBV28; D gene: .; CDR3 protein: CASRGAGQPQHF; CDR3 DNA: TGTGCCAGCCGGGGGGCCGGTCAGCCCCAGCATTTT
clone size: .; J gene: TRBJ2-7; V gene: TRBV7-9; D gene: .; CDR3 protein: CASSTRQASYEQYF; CDR3 DNA: TGTGCCAGCAGCACCCGACAGGCGTCCTACGAGCAGTACTTC
clone size: .; J gene: TRBJ1-4; V gene: TRBV9; D gene: TRBD1; CDR3 protein: CASSSGQGGEKLFF; CDR3 DNA: TGTGCCAGCAGCTCGGGACAGGGGGGTGAAAAACTGTTTTTT
clone size: .; J gene: TRBJ2-7; V gene: TRBV5-6; D gene: TRBD2; CDR3 protein: CASTLAGRGSYEQYF; CDR3 DNA: TGTGCCAGCACCCTAGCGGGAAGGGGCTCCTACGAGCAGTACTTC
clone size: .; J gene: TRBJ2-7; V gene: TRBV4-2; D gene: .; CDR3 protein: CASSPTGYEQYF; CDR3 DNA: TGTGCCAGCAGCCCCACCGGGTACGAGCAGTACTTC
clone size: .; J gene: TRBJ2-5; V gene: TRBV7-8; D gene: TRBD2; CDR3 protein: CASSSGGSGRGETQYF; CDR3 DNA: TGTGCCAGCAGCTCCGGCGGTAGCGGGAGAGGTGAGACCCAGTACTTC
clone size: .; J gene: TRBJ1-2; V gene: TRBV5-3; D gene: TRBD1; CDR3 protein: CARSLTRQGVGYGYTF; CDR3 DNA: TGTGCCAGAAGCTTGACCCGACAGGGAGTAGGCTATGGCTACACCTTC
clone size: .; J gene: TRBJ1-5; V gene: TRBV19; D gene: TRBD1; CDR3 protein: CASSIETGSNQPQHF; CDR3 DNA: TGTGCCAGTAGTATAGAGACAGGGAGCAATCAGCCCCAGCATTTT
clone size: .; J gene: TRBJ2-1; V gene: TRBV29-1; D gene: TRBD2; CDR3 protein: CSVETSGPPGEQFF; CDR3 DNA: TGCAGCGTAGAAACTAGCGGCCCACCGGGTGAGCAGTTCTTC
clone size: .; J gene: TRBJ2-2; V gene: TRBV2; D gene: .; CDR3 protein: CASSSPLGGGGSAGELFF; CDR3 DNA: TGTGCCAGCAGTTCGCCCCTCGGGGGAGGAGGTTCGGCCGGGGAGCTGTTTTTT
clone size: few; J gene: TRBJ1-1; V gene: TRBV5-1; D gene: .; CDR3 protein: CASSSSTGYTEAFF; CDR3 DNA: TGCGCCAGCAGCTCCTCGACAGGATACACTGAAGCTTTCTTT
clone size: few; J gene: TRBJ1-1; V gene: TRBV5-5; D gene: TRBD1; CDR3 protein: CASRRTGLAEAFF; CDR3 DNA: TGTGCCAGCAGACGGACAGGGCTTGCTGAAGCTTTCTTT
clone size: .; J gene: TRBJ2-5; V gene: TRBV9; D gene: .; CDR3 protein: CASSVELGGPPGTQYF; CDR3 DNA: TGTGCCAGCAGCGTAGAGCTAGGAGGGCCCCCGGGGACCCAGTACTTC
clone size: .; J gene: TRBJ2-7; V gene: TRBV5-1; D gene: .; CDR3 protein: CASSLELVGEQYF; CDR3 DNA: TGCGCCAGCAGCTTGGAGTTAGTCGGCGAGCAGTACTTC
clone size: .; J gene: TRBJ2-5; V gene: TRBV3-1/TRBV3-2; D gene: .; CDR3 protein: CASSQLTGGAETQYF; CDR3 DNA: TGTGCCAGCAGCCAGTTGACGGGCGGGGCAGAGACCCAGTACTTC
clone size: .; J gene: TRBJ2-7; V gene: TRBV29-1; D gene: .; CDR3 protein: CSVGNPLRTYEQYF; CDR3 DNA: TGCAGCGTTGGTAACCCGCTGCGTACCTACGAGCAGTACTTC
clone size: .; J gene: TRBJ2-7; V gene: TRBV6-2/TRBV6-3; D gene: .; CDR3 protein: CASSYGAGPSYEQYF; CDR3 DNA: TGTGCCAGCAGTTACGGGGCGGGGCCCTCCTACGAGCAGTACTTC
clone size: .; J gene: TRBJ2-4; V gene: TRBV6-2/TRBV6-3; D gene: TRBD2; CDR3 protein: CASSYPPNPSGSHRDIQYF; CDR3 DNA: TGTGCCAGCAGTTACCCCCCGAACCCTAGCGGGAGCCACCGTGACATTCAGTACTTC